This T cell receptor beta chain originates from a study of blood T cell repertoires in COVID-19. Whole-study context: Samples representing acute and convalescent COVID-19 were sourced from the United States, Italy and Spain.

This CDR3 is 13 amino acids long. Germline values: CDR1 ENHRY, CDR2 SYGVKD. Generated by immunoSEQ multiplex PCR, the TCRdb table keeps only in-frame clones and is missing some. The table lists hundreds of thousands of clones, approximately 88% of them singletons. Material for sequencing was peripheral blood. This receptor was obtained from a man between 35 and 55 years old with acute or convalescent COVID-19. The chain combines TRBV10-3 with TRBJ2-3; TRBD2 matches at 10 bases. This chain's CDR3 is CAAASGGGDTQYF. In DNA form, the CDR3 reads TGTGCGGCGGCTAGCGGGGGTGGGGATACGCAGTATTTT.